The 24 T cell receptor beta chains below were found in one sample sequenced in a study of T cells in localized non-small cell lung cancer. Method: immunoSEQ multiplex PCR; TCRdb's copy keeps in-frame clones and lacks some. Here the sample spans 40,000 to 60,000 clones, roughly 86% being singletons. The material was PBMCs, obtained before any cancer treatment. These receptors all come from a female donor with stage II lung adenocarcinoma.

CDR3 DNA: TGTGCCAGCAGGTTCGCTGATCGCACTGAAGCTTTCTTT. Protein product: CASRFADRTEAFF. The chain couples TRBV2 to TRBJ1-1; D is ambiguous. The V end lost 6 bases, the J end lost 4 bases, and 12 bases lay between the germline ends. Per germline, CDR1 SNHLY and CDR2 FYNNEI. The CDR3 totals 13 residues.

The rearrangement uses TRBV7-8 and TRBJ2-5; D is tentatively TRBD1 or TRBD2 (5 bases each). The germline gives CDR1 SGHVS, CDR2 FQNEAQ. The V gene lost 6 bases and the J gene lost 5 bases, with 19 bases spanning the gap. CDR3 length: 15 residues. The CDR3 reads CASSQLAGTGETQYF. The CDR3 DNA is TGTGCCAGCAGTCAGCTCGCAGGGACCGGGGAGACCCAGTACTTC.

V gene TRBV6-6 combines with J gene TRBJ1-1, with a tentative D call TRBD1 (6 bases). V was trimmed by 2 bases and J by 1 base, leaving 14 bases between them. CDR1 and CDR2 from the germline V gene are MNHNY and SVGAGI (reference sequence). This CDR3 comprises 16 residues. CDR3: CASSYAGAGGNTEAFF. The CDR3 DNA reads as TGTGCCAGCAGTTACGCAGGGGCGGGGGGGAACACTGAAGCTTTCTTT.

The chain has TRBV5-4 and TRBJ2-7; D call uncertain. This CDR3 comprises 11 residues. V lost 5 bases and J 2 bases, leaving 5 bases between the germline ends. Germline V CDR1 and CDR2: SGHNT, YYREEE (reference sequence). As DNA, the CDR3 is TGTGCCAGCAGGTCAGCCTACGAGCAGTACTTC. This sequence encodes CASRSAYEQYF.

J is TRBJ1-2 and V is TRBV7-2; TRBD1 matches at 9 bases. After removal of 2 bases from V and 6 bases from J, the junction contained 7 bases not matched to a gene. CDR1 is SGHTA, CDR2 FQGNSA, per germline. This CDR3 region has 15 residues. The CDR3 here is CASSLKGQGSDGYTF. The CDR3 DNA reads as TGTGCCAGCAGCTTAAAGGGACAGGGATCTGATGGCTACACCTTC.

V and J are TRBV9 and TRBJ1-1; 7 positions agree with TRBD1. Germline assignment: CDR1 SGDLS and CDR2 YYNGEE. The CDR3 sequence is 16 residues long. V shed 4 bases and J 3 bases; nucleotides not matched to a gene: 12. CDR3 residues: CASSPRTGSHDTEAFF. The CDR3 bases are TGTGCCAGCAGCCCTAGGACAGGCTCCCATGACACTGAAGCTTTCTTT.

The CDR3 loop is CASAKVGTTPNNEQFF. CDR3 in DNA: TGTGCCAGCGCCAAGGTCGGGACAACCCCGAACAATGAGCAGTTCTTC. This rearrangement joins TRBV9 to TRBJ2-1; possible D gene TRBD1, 6 bases. CDR1 and CDR2 from the germline V gene are SGDLS and YYNGEE. V lost 7 bases to trimming and J lost 5 bases, with 22 bases between them. This CDR3 contains 16 residues.

This chain's CDR3 is CSVATGTGNTIYF. In nucleotides, the CDR3 is TGCAGCGTCGCAACAGGGACTGGAAACACCATATATTTT. The chain employs TRBV29-1 and TRBJ1-3; D possibly corresponds to TRBD1 (6 bases). Germline V CDR1 and CDR2: SQVTM, ANQGSEA. The V end was cut by 6 bases, the J end by 2 bases, with 11 bases between. This CDR3 has 13 residues.

The chain recombines TRBV7-9 with TRBJ1-2; 12 nucleotides line up with TRBD1. Per germline, CDR1 SEHNR and CDR2 FQNEAQ (reference sequence). V dropped 3 bases and J dropped 8; count of bases not matched to a gene: 10. The CDR3 is made up of 16 amino acids. CDR3 DNA: TGTGCCAGCAGCTTGCCCACGGGACAGGGGGCAGGAGGCTACACCTTC. As protein: CASSLPTGQGAGGYTF.

This clone was picked up a small number of times. J is TRBJ2-5 and V is TRBV5-6, with D possibly TRBD1 on 5 matching bases. The CDR3 length is 13 residues. Germline loops: CDR1 SGHDT, CDR2 YYEEEE. V was shortened by 5 bases and J by 0 bases, with 8 bases between the two germline ends. The CDR3 is CASSPGYQETQYF. The DNA of the CDR3 is TGTGCCAGCAGTCCAGGGTACCAAGAGACCCAGTACTTC. Based on the CDR3 plus reference TRBV5-6 and TRBJ2-5, the full variable domain is DAGVTQSPTHLIKTRGQQVTLRCSPKSGHDTVSWYQQALGQGPQFIFQYYEEEERQRGNFPDRFSGHQFPNYSSELNVNALLLGDSALYLCASSPGYQETQYFGPGTRLLVL.

J is TRBJ1-1 and V is TRBV5-6; no reliable D call. V lost 0 bases and J lost 0, with 6 bases in between. This CDR3 contains 14 residues. Germline V CDR1 and CDR2: SGHDT, YYEEEE. The CDR3 here is CASSLGSMNTEAFF. The CDR3 DNA reads TGTGCCAGCAGCTTGGGAAGCATGAACACTGAAGCTTTCTTT.

The CDR3 reads CASSQDLRGGKETQYF. The CDR3, as DNA: TGCGCCAGCAGCCAAGATCTGCGGGGAGGCAAAGAGACCCAGTACTTC. The J gene is TRBJ2-5, the V gene TRBV4-1; maybe TRBD2 (6 bases). Germline V gene data show CDR1 as MGHRA and CDR2 as YSYEKL. Trimming left V 0 bases short and J 3 bases short, with 14 bases between. This CDR3 contains 16 residues.

The CDR3: CASSGRGGANEKLFF. For the CDR3, the DNA is TGTGCCAGCAGTGGGAGGGGAGGGGCGAATGAAAAACTGTTTTTT. The gene calls are TRBV2 and TRBJ1-4; perhaps TRBD1 as D (5 bases). Deletions cut 4 bases from V and 5 bases from J, with 14 bases between. Germline loops: CDR1 SNHLY, CDR2 FYNNEI. The CDR3 is 15 residues long. Full variable domain (outside the CDR3, taken from reference TRBV2 and TRBJ1-4): EPEVTQTPSHQVTQMGQEVILRCVPISNHLYFYWYRQILGQKVEFLVSFYNNEISEKSEIFDDQFSVERPDGSNFTLKIRSTKLEDSAMYFCASSGRGGANEKLFFGSGTQLSVL.

This clone was recorded a few times. This chain uses TRBV14 with TRBJ1-1; D is uncertain. CDR1 SGHDN and CDR2 FVKESK come from the germline V gene. The CDR3 length is 13 residues. The ends were cut back, 2 bases at V and 0 bases at J, with 4 bases in the middle. CDR3 sequence (DNA): TGTGCCAGCAGCCAAATGCTGAACACTGAAGCTTTCTTT. This sequence encodes CASSQMLNTEAFF.

This sequence joins TRBV5-1 and TRBJ2-1; 7 nucleotides agree with TRBD2. V shed 6 bases, J shed 7 bases, and the junction held 13 bases outside the gene matches. Germline CDR1 reads SGHRS; CDR2 reads YFSETQ. The CDR3 totals 15 residues. The CDR3 here is CASTASGAGRNEQFF. Written as DNA, the CDR3 is TGCGCCAGCACCGCTAGCGGAGCGGGTAGGAATGAGCAGTTCTTC.

The V call is TRBV10-2, the J call TRBJ1-2, with D perhaps TRBD1 (6 bases). CDR1 is WSHSY and CDR2 is SAAADI in the germline V gene. The CDR3 is 15 residues long. Trimming stripped 7 bases from V and 8 bases from J, with 23 bases between. The CDR3 sequence is CASNEAGGPPGGYTF. The CDR3, as DNA: TGCGCCAGCAACGAGGCGGGGGGGCCCCCCGGAGGCTACACCTTC.

V and J are TRBV2 and TRBJ1-1; D may be TRBD1 (5 bases). Per the germline V gene, CDR1 is SNHLY and CDR2 is FYNNEI. This CDR3 has 11 amino acids. With 7 bases removed from V and 4 bases from J, the gap between germline ends came to 7 bases. CDR3 nucleotides: TGTGCCAGCATTGGGGGCACTGAAGCTTTCTTT. Amino acid sequence: CASIGGTEAFF.

The chain links TRBV19 to TRBJ2-3, with 10 bases matching TRBD1. Germline loops: CDR1 LNHDA, CDR2 SQIVND (reference sequence). V lost 0 bases to trimming and J lost 1 base; unmatched junction nucleotides: 7. This CDR3 spans 18 amino acids. The CDR3 DNA follows: TGTGCCAGTAGTATAGACAAAACCGGGACAGGGGGCACAGATACGCAGTATTTT. The encoded protein is CASSIDKTGTGGTDTQYF. Variable domain in full (rest from reference TRBV19 and TRBJ2-3): DGGITQSPKYLFRKEGQNVTLSCEQNLNHDAMYWYRQDPGQGLRLIYYSQIVNDFQKGDIAEGYSVSREKKESFPLTVTSAQKNPTAFYLCASSIDKTGTGGTDTQYFGPGTRLTVL.

The V call is TRBV27, the J call TRBJ2-7; 9 nucleotides align to TRBD2. This CDR3 is 16 amino acids long. Germline CDR1 reads MNHEY; CDR2 reads SMNVEV (reference sequence). The junction had 7 bases not matched to a gene; V was cut back by 2 bases and J by 2 bases. This CDR3 is CASSLKGLAGTYEQYF. CDR3 nucleotides: TGTGCCAGCAGTTTAAAGGGGCTAGCGGGGACCTACGAGCAGTACTTC.

This rearrangement joins TRBV5-4 to TRBJ1-1; no clear D. This CDR3 is built from 16 residues. The germline V gene encodes CDR1 SGHNT and CDR2 YYREEE (reference sequence). The V and J ends lost 4 bases and 1 base respectively, with 17 bases between them. The CDR3: CASSPTPAVSNTEAFF. CDR3 coding DNA: TGTGCCAGCAGCCCAACACCGGCAGTCTCGAACACTGAAGCTTTCTTT. Drawing the rest from reference TRBV5-4 and TRBJ1-1, the complete variable domain is ETGVTQSPTHLIKTRGQQVTLRCSSQSGHNTVSWYQQALGQGPQFIFQYYREEENGRGNFPPRFSGLQFPNYSSELNVNALELDDSALYLCASSPTPAVSNTEAFFGQGTRLTVV.

The CDR3 reads CASVWDRGSYEQYF. CDR3 coding DNA: TGTGCCAGCGTCTGGGACAGGGGTTCCTACGAGCAGTACTTC. J is TRBJ2-7 and V is TRBV7-9; 10 nucleotides agree with TRBD1. The V gene's germline CDR1 is SEHNR and CDR2 FQNEAQ (reference sequence). V lost 8 bases to trimming and J lost 1 base; unmatched junction nucleotides: 5. The CDR3 sequence is 14 residues long.

This chain links TRBV2 with TRBJ1-2; TRBD1 matches at 8 bases. Per the germline V gene, CDR1 is SNHLY and CDR2 is FYNNEI. The V segment lost 6 bases and the J segment 7 bases; nucleotides outside the gene matches: 4. This CDR3 has 12 amino acids. CDR3 bases: TGTGCCAGCAGGGAGGACAGGGCTGGCTACACCTTC. It is translated as CASREDRAGYTF.

In DNA form, the CDR3 reads TGTGCCAGAAGCTTCGGTTTGGGTGGATCAATGGGCTACACCTTC. Protein product: CARSFGLGGSMGYTF. V gene TRBV5-3 combines with J gene TRBJ1-2; D ambiguous. TRBV5-3 is classed as an ORF, of uncertain function. The CDR3 length is 15 residues. V shed 2 bases and J shed 8 bases, with 19 bases lying between them.

On this clone itself: The same CDR3 is also encoded by other DNA sequences in this sample. The V gene is TRBV6-5, the J gene TRBJ2-7; no clear D. V lost 0 bases and J 0 bases, leaving 6 bases between the germline ends. The CDR3 length is 14 residues. Germline CDR1 is MNHEY and CDR2 is SVGAGI. The CDR3 region is CASSYSGSSYEQYF. The CDR3, as DNA: TGTGCCAGCAGTTACTCGGGTTCCTCCTACGAGCAGTACTTC.